This TCR beta chain was identified during a study of spatial heterogeneity in lung cancer. Study results and limitations: Blood contained ubiquitous expanded tumor TCRs more at resection than at follow-up.

Worth noting for this clonotype: Its specificity is unknown. This beta chain was picked up by a library intended for alpha chains and is off target, so its count carries little meaning.

This CDR3 region has 16 residues. Looked up from germline, CDR1 is MDHEN and CDR2 is SYDVKM. The V end lost 2 bases, the J end lost 5 bases, and 18 bases lay between the germline ends. Every TCR cDNA molecule carried a tag that served as a unique molecular identifier. One entry per CDR3 protein, called by TCRdb with MiXCR from the 5' RACE reads. The sample includes more than 4,000 distinct CDR3 sequences, around half of them seen just once. The time point denotes: sample taken at primary tumor resection. The sequenced material consisted of unsorted whole RNA from tumor, nontumor lung or frozen PBMC. Donation came from some 72 patients with untreated early-stage non-small cell lung cancer.

The V call is TRBV28, the J call TRBJ2-5; possible D gene TRBD2, 6 bases. This specimen consisted of PBMCs, obtained at surgery. The source is a female donor with early-stage non-small cell lung cancer. CDR3 in amino acids: CASSLVAERPGETQYF. As DNA, the CDR3 is TGTGCCAGCAGTTTAGTAGCGGAACGCCCTGGGGAGACCCAGTACTTC.